A selection of T cell receptor beta chains follows, all from one sample in a study of T cells after yellow fever vaccination. MiXCR was run by TCRdb on the 5' RACE reads, yielding one entry per CDR3 protein. This table holds a few hundred thousand distinct CDR3 sequences, 3.5% to 4.5% found once. This specimen was PBMCs, taken 15 days after the yellow fever booster vaccination. These receptor sequences come from a man aged 18 to 29 who received the YFV17D yellow fever vaccine. Each CDR3 is given with its conserved first and last residue. Fields, in order: clone size, V gene, J gene, D gene, CDR3 protein, CDR3 DNA. The D gene is left open where the match is weak. Only some rows state a clone size, as once, few, many or a class for expanded clones.

-	TRBV12-3/TRBV12-4	TRBJ1-3	-	CASSEGQGNTIYF	TGTGCCAGCAGCGAAGGCCAGGGAAACACCATATATTTT
-	TRBV5-1	TRBJ1-1	-	CASRMGNFEAFF	TGCGCCAGCAGGATGGGGAATTTCGAGGCTTTCTTT
many	TRBV30	TRBJ1-4	-	CAWSVQGSGEKLFF	TGTGCCTGGAGTGTCCAGGGGTCGGGTGAAAAACTGTTTTTT
few	TRBV5-5	TRBJ2-5	-	CASSFGNLGETQYF	TGTGCCAGCAGCTTTGGCAACCTGGGAGAGACCCAGTACTTC
-	TRBV25-1	TRBJ2-1	-	CASASTWSDEQFF	TGTGCCAGCGCAAGCACGTGGTCGGATGAGCAGTTCTTC
many	TRBV7-2	TRBJ2-2	-	CASSLHSGNTGELFF	TGTGCCAGCAGCCTCCATAGCGGGAACACCGGGGAGCTGTTTTTT
many	TRBV6-2/TRBV6-3	TRBJ1-1	-	CASSHGTEAFF	TGTGCCAGCAGTCATGGAACTGAAGCTTTCTTT
many	TRBV11-1	TRBJ2-5	-	CASSLATGSETQYF	TGTGCCAGCAGCTTAGCGACCGGGAGCGAGACCCAGTACTTC
few	TRBV11-2	TRBJ1-2	-	CASTIDRVPLYGYTF	TGTGCCAGCACGATCGACCGCGTTCCTCTCTATGGCTACACCTTC
many	TRBV6-1	TRBJ2-7	TRBD1	CASSDTGDSSYEQYF	TGTGCCAGCAGTGACACTGGGGACAGCTCCTACGAGCAGTACTTC
-	TRBV13	TRBJ2-1	-	CASSLGGYYNEQFF	TGTGCCAGCAGCTTAGGGGGGTATTACAATGAGCAGTTCTTC
many	TRBV12-5	TRBJ1-1	-	CASGPRGRAANTEAFF	TGTGCTAGTGGTCCCCGCGGGCGCGCGGCGAACACTGAAGCTTTCTTT
-	TRBV10-3	TRBJ2-2	TRBD2	CAIRETSGGNTGELFF	TGTGCCATCAGAGAGACTAGCGGGGGAAACACCGGGGAGCTGTTTTTT
many	TRBV4-3	TRBJ2-1	-	CASSQQRGPPYNEQFF	TGCGCCAGCAGCCAGCAACGGGGGCCGCCCTACAATGAGCAGTTCTTC
many	TRBV4-1	TRBJ2-4	-	CASSHAETGALLGIQYF	TGCGCCAGCAGCCATGCCGAGACGGGGGCCTTGTTAGGCATTCAGTACTTC
-	TRBV5-1	TRBJ1-4	TRBD1	CASSLRGDRSNEKLFF	TGCGCCAGCAGCCTCCGCGGGGACAGATCAAATGAAAAACTGTTTTTT
-	TRBV28	TRBJ2-5	TRBD2	CASSLVTAGGETQYF	TGTGCCAGCAGTTTGGTGACCGCGGGGGGGGAGACCCAGTACTTC
-	TRBV18	TRBJ1-6	TRBD1	CASSPSTGGDYNSPLHF	TGTGCCAGCTCACCCTCGACAGGGGGAGACTATAATTCACCCCTCCACTTT
-	TRBV4-3	TRBJ1-2	TRBD1	CASSQGQGFNYGYTF	TGCGCCAGCAGCCAAGGACAGGGATTTAACTATGGCTACACCTTC
few	TRBV19	TRBJ2-4	TRBD1	CASSMGRQGRLENIQYF	TGTGCCAGTAGTATGGGGAGACAGGGTCGGCTTGAAAACATTCAGTACTTC
many	TRBV7-3	TRBJ2-1	-	CASSAPAYENEQFF	TGTGCCAGCAGCGCACCAGCCTATGAAAATGAGCAGTTCTTC
many	TRBV7-9	TRBJ2-5	TRBD1	CASSLAGQDQETQYF	TGTGCCAGCAGCTTAGCGGGACAGGATCAAGAGACCCAGTACTTC
-	TRBV12-3/TRBV12-4	TRBJ2-7	-	CASSFSPGSYEQYF	TGTGCCAGCAGTTTTTCCCCAGGGTCCTACGAGCAGTACTTC
many	TRBV7-9	TRBJ2-3	-	CASTMTRGITGDTQYF	TGTGCCAGCACCATGACCCGCGGAATCACGGGGGATACGCAGTATTTT
-	TRBV7-2	TRBJ1-5	-	CASSFWPGNQPQHF	TGTGCCAGCAGCTTCTGGCCCGGCAATCAGCCCCAGCATTTT
many	TRBV29-1	TRBJ2-5	-	CSVGTTEETQYF	TGCAGCGTTGGGACAACCGAAGAGACCCAGTACTTC
-	TRBV19	TRBJ1-1	TRBD1	CEQGQGPGDTEAFF	TGTGAACAGGGACAGGGGCCGGGGGACACTGAAGCTTTCTTT
-	TRBV5-6	TRBJ1-2	TRBD1	CASRLTGTGGNYGYTF	TGTGCCAGCAGATTGACGGGGACAGGGGGGAACTATGGCTACACCTTC
many	TRBV4-1	TRBJ1-2	TRBD1	CASSRPGQGLNYGYTF	TGCGCCAGCAGCCGGCCTGGACAGGGCTTGAACTATGGCTACACCTTC
many	TRBV20-1	TRBJ2-1	-	CSARPESSYNEQFF	TGCAGTGCTAGACCGGAAAGCTCCTACAATGAGCAGTTCTTC
few	TRBV19	TRBJ2-1	TRBD2	CASSISAGVHNEQFF	TGTGCCAGTAGTATATCTGCGGGGGTCCACAATGAGCAGTTCTTC
few	TRBV19	TRBJ2-6	TRBD1	CASGRGPLNVLTF	TGTGCCAGTGGAAGGGGGCCCCTCAACGTCCTGACTTTC
-	TRBV12-3/TRBV12-4	TRBJ1-2	-	CASRQQGRYGYTF	TGTGCCAGCAGGCAGCAGGGGAGGTATGGCTACACCTTC
many	TRBV12-3/TRBV12-4	TRBJ2-1	TRBD2	CASIGTSGVGNEQFF	TGTGCCAGCATCGGTACTAGCGGGGTAGGCAATGAGCAGTTCTTC
many	TRBV20-1	TRBJ1-5	-	CSARRSDGRAPNQPQHF	TGCAGTGCTAGACGGTCCGACGGCAGGGCACCTAATCAGCCCCAGCATTTT